This T cell receptor beta chain emerged from a study of CD8+CD57+ T cells in acquired aplastic anemia (dated by TCRdb to about 2018). Study-level background: DNA extracted from sorted CD4+ and CD8+ cells had a mean of around 3 ug, with a range of roughly 0.2 to 27.4 ug. For healthy donor samples, the average read count was about 9.9 million for CD4+ cells and roughly 12 million for CD8+ cells.

TCR repertoires of sorted CD4+ and CD8+ blood T cells from severe aplastic anemia patients and healthy subjects were deep-sequenced in the study. Ficoll-Paque density gradient centrifugation was used to isolate peripheral blood mononuclear cells. Before DNA extraction, CD4+ and CD8+ T cells were sorted with FACS or magnetic beads. Inclusive of the bounding cysteine and phenylalanine, the CDR3 is 13 residues long. Of the read, only the CDR3 DNA is kept; its 39 bases are in frame from base 1. V drops 5 bases and J drops 4 bases, leaving 11 bases in between. The germline V gene yields MNHEY for CDR1 and SVGEGT for CDR2. Genomic DNA was used as template for profiling of TCR beta VDJ combinations and CDR3 sequences. An Illumina HiSeq 2000 was used for TCR repertoire sequencing. The published analysis was carried out like this. Repertoire assessment relied on Simpson's diversity index, CDR3 size and DJ length profiles, and TRBV/TRBJ rearrangement plots. The immunodominant clone was defined as the most abundant DNA sequence in deep sequencing data. CDR3 amino acid sequences were checked for sharing between subjects and were compared against published repertoires and the VDJdb database. TCRdb redid the processing of the public reads, applying fastp at Q25 and MiXCR, and retained in-frame beta chains. Records with the same CDR3 protein are collapsed into one entry carrying the most frequent genes and DNA. These V and J calls originate from TCRdb's pipeline instead of the authors' own analysis. The sample contains some 190,000 distinct CDR3 sequences, under 55% of them found a single time. The ten largest clones represent about 2.9% of the sample.

A remark on this clonotype: Its antigen is still unknown. Per-base qualities were not stored, and no clone one base away is much larger.

Study-wide conclusions, independent of this receptor: No significant difference in CD8+ Simpson's diversity was found between patients and healthy controls (P=0.060). Nearly 30 CD8+ CDR3 sequences were found in both patients and controls but appeared to be highly expressed in patients and within the immunodominant clones of the patients.

The sample was sorted CD4+, CD8+, or CD8+CD57+ T cells (not recorded which) from PBMCs. This receptor was taken from a human donor in good health. The chain couples TRBV6-2 or TRBV6-3 to TRBJ1-2; there is no confident call for the D gene. The CDR3: CASSLYSFYGYTF. The DNA sequence is TGTGCCAGCAGTCTCTATTCCTTCTATGGCTACACCTTC.